This TCR beta chain was obtained from a study of tumor-infiltrating lymphocytes in oesophageal squamous cell carcinoma. This clonotype was seen ten or more times. There are 15 residues in the CDR3. The germline gives CDR1 MNHEY, CDR2 SMNVEV (reference sequence). Trimming left V 6 bases short and J 5 bases short, with 19 bases between. TCRdb redid the calling of the PCR reads with MiXCR, one entry per CDR3 protein. Of almost 20,000 distinct CDR3 sequences listed, around 41% are singletons. The sample taken for sequencing was esophageal tumor tissue. The clonotype comes from a male donor with esophageal squamous cell carcinoma. The chain uses TRBV27 and TRBJ2-5, with a possible D match to TRBD2 (5 bases). CDR3 residues: CASRPPRGQQETQYF. As DNA, the CDR3 is TGTGCCAGCAGACCCCCCCGAGGGCAGCAGGAGACCCAGTACTTC.